The next 17 T cell receptor beta chains were all read from a single sample in a study of blood T cell repertoires in COVID-19. Produced via immunoSEQ multiplex PCR; TCRdb's table is partial and in-frame only. Of approximately 200,000 clones in the sample, roughly 77% were seen once. The sequenced material came from peripheral blood. All receptors derive from a woman between 35 and 50 years old with COVID-19, enrolled during active disease.

This clone was seen only a few times. The chain recombines TRBV5-1 with TRBJ2-7; 9 bases fit TRBD1. Trimming at V came to 1 base and at J to 2 bases, leaving 4 bases not matched to a gene. CDR1 and CDR2 (germline): SGHRS, YFSETQ. The CDR3 is 15 residues long. DNA of the CDR3: TGCGCCAGCAGCTTGACAGGGGGCGTTGCCTACGAGCAGTACTTC. Translation: CASSLTGGVAYEQYF.

The J gene is TRBJ2-6, the V gene TRBV10-3; TRBD2 aligns across 14 bases. V gave up 11 bases and J gave up 4 bases; unmatched junction bases: 4. The CDR3 has 15 residues. Germline CDR1 and CDR2: ENHRY and SYGVKD. The DNA for the CDR3 is TGTGCCGCGGGACTAGCGGGAGAGGGGGCCAACGTCCTGACTTTC. Its translation: CAAGLAGEGANVLTF.

V is TRBV10-3 and J is TRBJ2-2; possible D gene TRBD2, 6 bases. V was trimmed by 10 bases and J by 13 bases, leaving 25 bases between them. The CDR3 contains 14 residues. The germline V gene has CDR1 ENHRY and CDR2 SYGVKD. The CDR3 bases are TGTGCCAGTTCTTCGGCCTGGGAGGCAGCGTGGCTGTTTTTT. Translating gives CASSSAWEAAWLFF.

The sample holds one count of this clone. V usage is TRBV7-2 and J usage is TRBJ2-5, with TRBD2 matching over 10 bases. After removal of 3 bases from V and 4 bases from J, the junction contained 11 bases not matched to a gene. In germline, CDR1 is SGHTA, CDR2 FQGNSA. This CDR3 spans 17 amino acids. The CDR3 loop is CASSLKSGRVLGETQYF. The CDR3, as DNA: TGTGCCAGCAGCTTGAAAAGCGGGAGGGTACTGGGAGAGACCCAGTACTTC.

The chain recombines TRBV11-1 with TRBJ1-4; D gene uncertain. The length of the CDR3 is 13 residues. Germline CDR1 and CDR2: SGHAT and FQDESV (reference sequence). V dropped 8 bases and J dropped 13 bases, with 20 bases sitting between them. The CDR3 loop is CASGRAEEGGLFF. The CDR3 DNA is TGTGCCAGCGGGAGGGCAGAAGAAGGAGGACTGTTTTTT.

The rearrangement links TRBV5-1 to TRBJ2-7; 10 positions agree with TRBD1. The CDR3 contains 15 residues. Germline V gives CDR1 SGHRS, CDR2 YFSETQ. The junction had 10 bases not matched to a gene; V was cut back by 4 bases and J by 6 bases. The CDR3 nucleotides read TGCGCCAGCAGCGCAACCGGGACAGGGGAACGCGAGCAGTACTTC. It translates to CASSATGTGEREQYF.

The V and J genes are TRBV11-2 and TRBJ1-6, with 11 positions matching TRBD1. V trimming: 5 bases; J trimming: 9 bases; junction bases outside the gene matches: 12. CDR3 length equals 17 residues. From germline, CDR1 is SGHAT and CDR2 FQNNGV. The CDR3 bases are TGTGCCAGCAGCCGGACCCTCGGGGGACAGGGGGGTTCACCCCTCCACTTT. Residues: CASSRTLGGQGGSPLHF.

This rearrangement joins TRBV3-1 (or the pseudogene TRBV3-2) to TRBJ1-1; TRBD1 might be the D (6 bases). With 6 bases removed from V and 1 base from J, the gap between germline ends came to 12 bases. The CDR3 has 14 residues. Germline values: CDR1 LGHDT, CDR2 YNNKEL (reference sequence). CDR3 DNA: TGTGCCAGCAGGCCAACAGGGACGAACACTGAAGCTTTCTTT. Its protein is CASRPTGTNTEAFF.

The chain joins TRBV21-1 to TRBJ2-1; the table assigns TRBD2, which was not confirmed against the DNA. TRBV21-1 is a documented pseudogene. The CDR3 is 17 amino acids. For the CDR3, the DNA is TGTGCCAGCAGCAAAGACGGCGCGGGAGAATGCTACAATGAGCAGTTCTTC. This translates into CASSKDGAGECYNEQFF.

The J gene is TRBJ2-1, the V gene TRBV5-4; D is possibly TRBD1 (6 bases). Trimming cost V 2 bases and J 8 bases, with 14 bases left between them. Per the germline V gene, CDR1 is SGHNT and CDR2 is YYREEE (reference sequence). This CDR3 is 14 amino acids long. CDR3 protein: CASSFTQQGYEQFF. CDR3 bases: TGTGCCAGCAGCTTCACTCAACAGGGCTATGAGCAGTTCTTC.

The chain employs TRBV5-8 and TRBJ2-2, with 10 bases aligning to TRBD1. V lost 4 bases and J lost 4; bases outside the gene matches: 13. There are 18 residues in the CDR3. The germline CDR1 and CDR2 sequences are SGHTS and YDEGEE. The CDR3 nucleotides read TGTGCCAGCAGCAGAATACGGGGACAGGGGAGATCCACCGGGGAGCTGTTTTTT. As protein: CASSRIRGQGRSTGELFF. Based on the CDR3 plus reference TRBV5-8 and TRBJ2-2, the full variable domain is EAGVTQSPTHLIKTRGQQATLRCSPISGHTSVYWYQQALGLGLQFLLWYDEGEERNRGNFPPRFSGRQFPNYSSELNVNALELEDSALYLCASSRIRGQGRSTGELFFGEGSRLTVL.

This clone was counted once. J is TRBJ2-1 and V is TRBV9; 7 bases are a match to TRBD2. Germline loops: CDR1 SGDLS, CDR2 YYNGEE. This CDR3 is built from 15 residues. V lost 0 bases, J lost 9 bases, and 9 bases stayed unmatched. In nucleotides, the CDR3 is TGTGCCAGCAGCGTAGGGATGGGAGGGCCTTTTGAGCAGTTCTTC. The encoded protein is CASSVGMGGPFEQFF.

This clone was recorded only once. The J gene is TRBJ2-1, the V gene TRBV6-6; TRBD2 agrees at 11 bases. Trimming removed 5 bases from V and 6 bases from J; junction bases left unmatched: 9. CDR1 is MNHNY and CDR2 is SVGAGI in the germline V gene (reference sequence). This CDR3 spans 16 amino acids. In DNA form, the CDR3 reads TGTGCCAGCAGTAATAGCGGGGGGGCCGAGGGCAATGAGCAGTTCTTC. It specifies CASSNSGGAEGNEQFF.

This clone occurred a few times. The rearrangement uses TRBV19 and TRBJ1-5; 12 bases agree with TRBD1. V shed 3 bases and J 7 bases; nucleotides not matched to a gene: 7. Germline V gene lookup returns CDR1 LNHDA and CDR2 SQIVND (reference sequence). The CDR3 runs 16 residues. CDR3 sequence (DNA): TGTGCCAGTAGTATCTCGGGACAGGGGGCTTGGCAGCCCCAGCATTTT. Protein product: CASSISGQGAWQPQHF.

This chain links TRBV7-9 with TRBJ2-5, with TRBD2 matching over 9 bases. The J segment lost 4 bases and the V segment lost 4 bases, leaving 7 bases of the junction unmatched. CDR3 length: 15 residues. CDR1 and CDR2 from the germline V gene are SEHNR and FQNEAQ (reference sequence). The CDR3 coding sequence is TGTGCCAGCAGCTCTAGAGCGGGGGGCGCAGAGACCCAGTACTTC. Translating gives CASSSRAGGAETQYF.

The chain joins TRBV4-2 to TRBJ2-1; 9 bases agree with TRBD2. The V gene's germline CDR1 is LGHNA and CDR2 YNFKEQ. The CDR3 runs 17 residues. Germline trimming cut 4 bases from V and 7 bases from J; bases unmatched to any gene: 14. CDR3 protein: CASSLASHAGGLNEQFF. The CDR3 DNA is TGTGCCAGCAGCCTCGCTAGCCACGCGGGGGGGTTAAATGAGCAGTTCTTC.

This rearrangement joins TRBV19 to TRBJ2-3; TRBD1 matches at 7 bases. Trimming at V came to 3 bases and at J to 5 bases, leaving 5 bases not matched to a gene. Germline CDR1 LNHDA, CDR2 SQIVND (reference sequence). This CDR3 comprises 14 residues. DNA for the CDR3: TGTGCCAGTAGTATGCACAGGGGCCAAGATACGCAGTATTTT. This gives the protein CASSMHRGQDTQYF.